The 25 T cell receptor beta chains below come from one sample, sequenced in a study of T cells in Graves' hyperthyroidism and ophthalmopathy. RNA transcripts provided the source from which TCR beta CDR3 regions were amplified. The TCR CDR3 first-round RT-PCR relied on the HTBI primer set. TCRdb itself ran the multiplex PCR reads through MiXCR, one entry per CDR3 protein. The data show about 760,000 distinct CDR3 sequences, with over 35% seen just once and more than 25% held by the top ten. Sequencing used blood. Receptors were obtained from a woman aged 40 to 50 with Graves' hyperthyroidism.

This clonotype appeared a few times. This sequence joins TRBV7-9 and TRBJ2-7, with 7 bases matching TRBD2. The V gene's germline CDR1 is SEHNR and CDR2 FQNEAQ (reference sequence). The CDR3 covers 17 residues. J lost 3 bases, V lost 5 bases, and 16 bases had no gene match. CDR3 in amino acids: CASSPISGVDYLYEQYF. CDR3 bases: TGTGCCAGCAGCCCGATAAGCGGGGTCGACTACCTCTACGAGCAGTACTTC. The full variable domain, with the rest looked up from reference TRBV7-9 and TRBJ2-7, is DTGVSQNPRHKITKRGQNVTFRCDPISEHNRLYWYRQTLGQGPEFLTYFQNEAQLEKSRLLSDRFSAERPKGSFSTLEIQRTEQGDSAMYLCASSPISGVDYLYEQYFGPGTRLTVT.

J is TRBJ2-7 and V is TRBV2, with 8 bases fitting TRBD2. The CDR3 runs 13 residues. V shed 10 bases, J shed 4 bases, and the junction held 9 bases outside the gene matches. Per the germline V gene, CDR1 is SNHLY and CDR2 is FYNNEI. Here the CDR3 reads CAIRPGGPYEQYF. The DNA of the CDR3 is TGTGCCATCAGGCCGGGGGGGCCGTACGAGCAGTACTTC.

This clonotype was counted a single time. The rearrangement joins TRBV7-9 to TRBJ1-2; TRBD1 agrees at 7 bases. Trimming at V came to 6 bases and at J to 5 bases, leaving 9 bases not matched to a gene. This CDR3 contains 14 residues. Germline-derived CDR1 and CDR2 are SEHNR and FQNEAQ (reference sequence). CDR3 region: CASSSGQLGYGYTF. The CDR3 bases are TGTGCCAGCAGTTCGGGACAGCTCGGATATGGCTACACCTTC.

The rearrangement uses TRBV7-2 and TRBJ2-3; D gene uncertain. Deletions cut 5 bases from V and 6 bases from J, with 12 bases between. Germline assignment: CDR1 SGHTA and CDR2 FQGNSA. This CDR3 is built from 13 residues. Written as DNA, the CDR3 is TGTGCCAGCAGCAGTAGGGTTTTGGATACGCAGTATTTT. As protein: CASSSRVLDTQYF.

The CDR3 here is CASSPENSGIHEQYF. The CDR3 coding sequence is TGTGCCAGCAGTCCAGAAAATAGCGGGATCCACGAGCAGTACTTC. This chain links TRBV2 with TRBJ2-7; 8 bases map to TRBD2. The V gene's germline CDR1 is SNHLY and CDR2 FYNNEI. The junction had 11 bases not matched to a gene; V was cut back by 5 bases and J by 5 bases. This CDR3 spans 15 amino acids.

This clonotype appeared a few times. The chain is built from TRBV7-9 and TRBJ2-7, with 10 bases lining up with TRBD2. V shed 5 bases, J shed 4 bases, and the junction held 8 bases outside the gene matches. CDR3 length equals 15 residues. Germline CDR1 and CDR2: SEHNR and FQNEAQ (reference sequence). The DNA of the CDR3 is TGTGCCAGCAGCCCCCAGCGGGAGGGCCCATACGAGCAGTACTTC. Translated: CASSPQREGPYEQYF.

This clonotype was found a few times. The rearrangement joins TRBV7-2 to TRBJ1-1; perhaps TRBD1 as D (5 bases). V lost 1 base and J 6 bases, leaving 12 bases between the germline ends. The CDR3 is 14 amino acids. Looked up from germline, CDR1 is SGHTA and CDR2 is FQGNSA. This chain's CDR3 is CASSLGSGSAEAFF. In DNA form, the CDR3 reads TGTGCCAGCAGCTTAGGCTCAGGGAGCGCTGAAGCTTTCTTT.

J is TRBJ1-6 and V is TRBV20-1; D might be TRBD1 (5 bases). The V and J ends lost 0 bases and 10 bases respectively, with 16 bases between them. This CDR3 contains 15 residues. Germline V gives CDR1 DFQATT, CDR2 SNEGSKA (reference sequence). CDR3 amino acids: CSARESGAPGSPLHF. CDR3 nucleotides: TGCAGTGCTAGAGAGTCCGGGGCCCCGGGGTCACCCCTCCACTTT.

This clonotype was detected many times. This chain connects TRBV7-8 to TRBJ1-2; D call uncertain. Trimming took 5 bases from V and 2 from J, leaving 6 bases between them. Germline loops: CDR1 SGHVS, CDR2 FQNEAQ. The CDR3 has 12 amino acids. This chain's CDR3 is CASSDQNYGYTF. CDR3 nucleotide sequence: TGTGCCAGCAGCGATCAAAACTATGGCTACACCTTC.

J is TRBJ1-5 and V is TRBV6-6; no clear D gene. The CDR3 is made up of 17 amino acids. Germline V gene sequence: CDR1 MNHNY, CDR2 SVGAGI (reference sequence). V dropped 0 bases and J dropped 3 bases, with 15 bases sitting between them. The CDR3 DNA is TGTGCCAGCAGTTACTCGATGACCCGGGCCCTCAATCAGCCCCAGCATTTT. Amino acids: CASSYSMTRALNQPQHF.

The V gene is TRBV11-2, the J gene TRBJ2-7, with D tentatively TRBD1 (6 bases). This CDR3 comprises 15 residues. Trimming removed 1 base from V and 5 bases from J, with 15 bases in between. In germline, CDR1 is SGHAT, CDR2 FQNNGV. The CDR3 reads CASSLVLTGYDEQYF. The CDR3 coding sequence is TGTGCCAGCAGCTTAGTTCTCACAGGGTACGACGAGCAGTACTTC.

This clonotype was seen more than once but under ten times. The rearrangement links TRBV25-1 to TRBJ2-7, with no clear D. This CDR3 has 15 residues. The germline CDR1 and CDR2 sequences are MGHDK and SYGVNS. The ends were cut back, 3 bases at V and 0 bases at J, with 12 bases in the middle. The CDR3: CASSDKTPTSYEQYF. The CDR3 region has the DNA TGTGCCAGCAGTGACAAAACGCCCACCTCCTACGAGCAGTACTTC.

This clonotype occurred a few times. The chain combines TRBV19 with TRBJ1-5; D is possibly TRBD1 (5 bases). The CDR3 runs 13 residues. Trimming removed 5 bases from V and 7 bases from J, with 12 bases in between. Germline loops: CDR1 LNHDA, CDR2 SQIVND (reference sequence). CDR3 residues: CASSDLGEQPQHF. The CDR3 DNA reads as TGTGCCAGTAGTGATCTGGGGGAACAGCCCCAGCATTTT.

This clonotype has a count of ten or more. The CDR3 is CASSIQDRYEQYF. The CDR3 DNA is TGTGCCAGTAGTATCCAGGACAGATACGAGCAGTACTTC. The gene calls are TRBV19 and TRBJ2-7; D is possibly TRBD1 (6 bases). CDR1 is LNHDA and CDR2 is SQIVND in the germline V gene (reference sequence). The V end was cut by 3 bases, the J end by 4 bases, with 10 bases between. The CDR3 contains 13 residues.

This clonotype appeared a few times. An end of the junction does not agree with germline; a read error may underlie this. The CDR3 spells CASSTGTGFTEAFF. The CDR3, as DNA: TGTGCCAGCAGCACCGGGACAGGGTTTACTGAAGCTTTCTTT. This rearrangement joins TRBV10-2 to TRBJ1-1, with TRBD1 matching 9 bases. The length of the CDR3 is 14 residues. In germline, CDR1 is WSHSY, CDR2 SAAADI.

The genes are TRBV6-1 and TRBJ2-2, with TRBD1 matching 7 bases. The CDR3 contains 15 residues. The germline V gene encodes CDR1 MNHNS and CDR2 SASEGT. V dropped 5 bases and J dropped 6; count of bases not matched to a gene: 9. The CDR3, as DNA: TGTGCCAGCAGTCCGAGTAGGCAGGGGGCCGGGGAGCTGTTTTTT. It translates to CASSPSRQGAGELFF.

This clonotype was counted at least ten times. V and J are TRBV7-9 and TRBJ2-7; 10 bases agree with TRBD1. This CDR3 comprises 16 residues. Germline CDR1 is SEHNR and CDR2 is FQNEAQ (reference sequence). V shed 5 bases and J 3 bases; nucleotides not matched to a gene: 10. The CDR3 DNA is TGTGCCAGCAGCCCGCACCCCGGGACAGGGGTCTACGAGCAGTACTTC. This gives the protein CASSPHPGTGVYEQYF.

The chain is built from TRBV20-1 and TRBJ2-5; 8 nucleotides align to TRBD1. Losses at the gene ends were 3 bases for V and 9 bases for J; bases not matched to a gene: 15. The CDR3 is 15 amino acids. Germline CDR1 reads DFQATT; CDR2 reads SNEGSKA (reference sequence). In DNA, the CDR3 is TGCAGTGCTAGCCAGGATACAGGGGGAAATCAGCCCCAGTACTTC. Its translation is CSASQDTGGNQPQYF.

V is TRBV10-3 and J is TRBJ2-7, with D maybe TRBD1 (5 bases). The germline V and J ends were trimmed by 1 base and 3 bases, with 16 bases remaining between them. Germline CDR1 is ENHRY and CDR2 is SYGVKD. The CDR3 is 16 residues long. Here the CDR3 reads CAISELRTSGVYEQYF. The CDR3 DNA follows: TGTGCCATCAGTGAGTTGAGGACATCTGGGGTCTACGAGCAGTACTTC.

The J gene is TRBJ2-7, the V gene TRBV20-1, with TRBD2 matching over 14 bases. CDR1 DFQATT and CDR2 SNEGSKA come from the germline V gene (reference sequence). The CDR3 runs 14 residues. J gave up 6 bases and V 3 bases, and 4 bases lay outside the gene matches. The CDR3, as DNA: TGCAGTGCTAGGGGACTAGCGGGAGTATTCGAGCAGTACTTC. Amino acids: CSARGLAGVFEQYF.

V gene TRBV7-9 combines with J gene TRBJ2-3; 13 nucleotides line up with TRBD2. From germline, CDR1 is SEHNR and CDR2 FQNEAQ (reference sequence). The CDR3 totals 18 residues. Losses at the gene ends were 5 bases for V and 4 bases for J; bases not matched to a gene: 12. CDR3 sequence: CASSAGLAGVAFADTQYF. The CDR3 DNA reads as TGTGCCAGCAGCGCAGGACTAGCGGGAGTTGCTTTCGCAGATACGCAGTATTTT.

The chain couples TRBV28 to TRBJ1-1, with D tentatively TRBD1 (5 bases). There are 12 residues in the CDR3. CDR1 is MDHEN and CDR2 is SYDVKM in the germline V gene. V lost 11 bases and J 4 bases, leaving 14 bases between the germline ends. CDR3 nucleotide sequence: TGTGCCGCTCAGGGATTTGGCACTGAAGCTTTCTTT. The encoded protein is CAAQGFGTEAFF.

This chain's CDR3 is CSASHRGLGNTGELFF. CDR3 sequence (DNA): TGCAGTGCTAGTCACCGGGGTCTGGGGAACACCGGGGAGCTGTTTTTT. This chain joins TRBV20-1 and TRBJ2-2; a possible D gene is TRBD2 (5 bases). V was clipped by 3 bases and J by 1 base, with 15 bases between them. Germline CDR1 and CDR2: DFQATT and SNEGSKA (reference sequence). The CDR3 has 16 amino acids.

The chain uses TRBV7-2 and TRBJ1-6, with D perhaps TRBD1 (5 bases). From germline, CDR1 is SGHTA and CDR2 FQGNSA. Between the trimmed V and J ends, which lost 5 bases and 8 bases, there was a span of 16 bases. The length of the CDR3 is 15 residues. CDR3 DNA: TGTGCCAGCAGCGGGGGGTCAGGAGGTGATTCACCCCTCCACTTT. Translating gives CASSGGSGGDSPLHF.

The chain has TRBV15 and TRBJ2-7; D not resolved. Between the trimmed V and J ends, which lost 2 bases and 7 bases, there was a span of 12 bases. Germline V gene lookup returns CDR1 LNHNV and CDR2 YYDKDF (reference sequence). The CDR3 covers 13 residues. CDR3 DNA sequence: TGTGCCACCAGCAGAATTGGAGTAGGTGAGCAGTACTTC. Protein sequence: CATSRIGVGEQYF.